This T cell receptor (beta chain) was sequenced during a study of T-cell reconstitution after alpha-beta-depleted transplantation in children. As it was prepared, the TCRbeta library received unique molecular identifiers. TCRdb independently ran MiXCR on the PCR reads; one entry per CDR3 protein. This sample yields some 840,000 distinct CDR3 sequences, of which 16% are seen a single time; just under 5% belongs to the top ten. Of note for this clonotype: What it recognizes is unknown.

Study results and caveats: Some patients' high day-60 TCRbeta diversity was attributed to recipient cells surviving conditioning. One year post-transplant, T-cell counts and diversity were largely derived from T cells produced anew. Several hundred graft clones that had expanded were reportedly the source of alpha-beta T cells about two months after transplant.

This sample comprised PBMCs, mostly from graft donor cells, obtained 360 days after TCRalphabeta/CD19-depleted stem cell transplant. This sequence was found in a male patient between 10 and 17 years old who had a stem cell transplant for acute lymphoblastic leukemia, so the T cells may come from the graft donor.

CDR3 residues: CSASTRTTDPNEQFF. The CDR3 DNA reads as TGCAGTGCTAGTACCCGGACTACGGATCCTAATGAGCAGTTCTTC. This chain links TRBV20-1 with TRBJ2-1; perhaps TRBD2 as D (6 bases). Looked up from germline, CDR1 is DFQATT and CDR2 is SNEGSKA (reference sequence). Trimming stripped 3 bases from V and 7 bases from J, with 19 bases between. The CDR3 length is 15 residues.